The 24 T cell receptor beta chains listed next were all sequenced from one sample in a study of blood T cells in healthy people across ages. A sample-barcoded 5' primer and a J-beta primer mix were used in a second PCR of roughly 7 to 11 cycles. In TCRdb, the 5' RACE reads were re-called with MiXCR into one record per CDR3 protein. This repertoire shows approximately 810,000 distinct CDR3 sequences, around 36% found once; its top ten account for 10% to 15%. Sequenced: blood. The receptors stem from a man between 18 and 35 years old in good health.

This clonotype showed up many times. V usage is TRBV9 and J usage is TRBJ1-2, with TRBD1 as a possible D gene (6 bases). The CDR3 runs to 15 residues. Per the germline V gene, CDR1 is SGDLS and CDR2 is YYNGEE. Trimming took 3 bases from V and 5 from J, leaving 17 bases between them. The CDR3 DNA follows: TGTGCCAGCAGCGCATACAGGGACGGAGGGTATGGCTACACCTTC. The encoded protein is CASSAYRDGGYGYTF.

The rearrangement uses TRBV9 and TRBJ2-5; perhaps D is TRBD1 or TRBD2 (5 bases each). This CDR3 has 16 amino acids. V lost 4 bases to trimming and J lost 5 bases, with 21 bases between them. The germline gives CDR1 SGDLS, CDR2 YYNGEE. CDR3 sequence: CASSLNQGRGRETQYF. The CDR3, as DNA: TGTGCCAGCAGCCTGAACCAGGGACGGGGTCGGGAGACCCAGTACTTC.

This clonotype was detected a few times. This sequence joins TRBV7-9 and TRBJ1-1; the match to TRBD1 covers 8 bases. Per the germline V gene, CDR1 is SEHNR and CDR2 is FQNEAQ (reference sequence). The ends lost 4 bases at V and 4 bases at J; junction bases unmatched: 2. There are 13 residues in the CDR3. CDR3 sequence: CASSSDRVTEAFF. The DNA of the CDR3 is TGTGCCAGCAGCTCGGACAGGGTCACTGAAGCTTTCTTT.

This clonotype occurred once. At one end, the junction sequence differs from germline, possibly due to a read error. The chain combines TRBV2 with TRBJ2-4; 7 bases align to TRBD2. Matching the DNA end better, TRBJ2-5 makes the J call doubtful. Germline V gives CDR1 SNHLY, CDR2 FYNNEI. This CDR3 has 13 amino acids. The CDR3 coding sequence is TGTGCCTGCAGTAGGGGACTACAAGAGACCCAGTACTTC. It yields the protein CACSRGLQETQYF.

This clonotype was seen a few times. The V gene is TRBV4-3, the J gene TRBJ2-5, with D perhaps given as TRBD1 or TRBD2 (5 bases each). Trimming removed 0 bases at V and 5 bases at J, with 10 bases between. The CDR3 spans 14 residues. Germline V gene data show CDR1 as LGHNA and CDR2 as YSLEER. The CDR3 nucleotides are TGCGCCAGCAGCCAAGATCTTGGGACGGAGACCCAGTACTTC. It yields the protein CASSQDLGTETQYF.

The chain uses TRBV2 and TRBJ2-3; a possible D gene is TRBD2 (6 bases). This CDR3 is built from 15 residues. Germline V gene data show CDR1 as SNHLY and CDR2 as FYNNEI. V shed 1 base and J shed 4 bases, with 12 bases lying between them. CDR3 sequence reads: CASSEGPTGADTQYF. The CDR3 DNA reads TGTGCCAGCAGTGAAGGCCCTACGGGGGCAGATACGCAGTATTTT.

A word on this clonotype: This may be a read error, as it is one base from a much larger clone. The chain uses TRBV6-1 and TRBJ2-7, with D tentatively TRBD2 (6 bases). Per germline, CDR1 MNHNS and CDR2 SASEGT. This CDR3 has 17 residues. Here the CDR3 DNA reads TGTGCCAGCAGTAAAGCTAGCGCCACGGGAAAAGGCTACGAGCAGTACTTC. Protein: CASSKASATGKGYEQYF.

This clonotype occurred a few times. This chain connects TRBV9 to TRBJ2-7, with TRBD1 matching over 9 bases. Trimming at V came to 5 bases and at J to 7 bases, leaving 16 bases not matched to a gene. Germline loops: CDR1 SGDLS, CDR2 YYNGEE. The length of the CDR3 is 16 residues. The CDR3 DNA reads TGTGCCAGCAGGGAAACAGGGACAGGGCTTAACAATGAGCAGTACTTC. Translating gives CASRETGTGLNNEQYF.

This chain connects TRBV20-1 to TRBJ1-2; 9 nucleotides match TRBD1. This CDR3 has 14 residues. V lost 4 bases to trimming and J lost 4 bases; unmatched junction nucleotides: 7. Per germline, CDR1 DFQATT and CDR2 SNEGSKA (reference sequence). CDR3 sequence reads: CSANLGTGLYGYTF. DNA for the CDR3: TGCAGTGCTAATCTCGGGACAGGGCTCTATGGCTACACCTTC.

The V and J genes are TRBV28 and TRBJ2-7; 12 bases agree with TRBD2. Per the germline V gene, CDR1 is MDHEN and CDR2 is SYDVKM. J lost 6 bases, V lost 3 bases, and 6 bases had no gene match. The CDR3 spans 15 residues. The CDR3 is CASSFQTSGSSEQYF. The CDR3 nucleotides are TGTGCCAGCAGTTTCCAGACTAGCGGGAGTTCCGAGCAGTACTTC.

J is TRBJ1-2 and V is TRBV3-1; 9 bases match TRBD1. J gave up 5 bases and V 0 bases, and 7 bases lay outside the gene matches. The CDR3 extends over 16 amino acids. CDR1 is LGHDT, CDR2 YNNKEL, per germline (reference sequence). Written as DNA, the CDR3 is TGTGCCAGCAGCCAAGAGGCGACAGGGGGAACTTATGGCTACACCTTC. The encoded protein is CASSQEATGGTYGYTF.

V usage is TRBV12-3 or TRBV12-4 and J usage is TRBJ1-1; D is possibly TRBD1 (5 bases). The V and J ends lost 6 bases and 10 bases respectively, with 18 bases between them. This CDR3 is built from 13 residues. The CDR3 loop is CASSINEGRTAFF. DNA of the CDR3: TGTGCCAGCAGCATCAATGAGGGGAGGACAGCTTTCTTT.

This clonotype was counted between two and nine times. The J gene is TRBJ2-7, the V gene TRBV7-2, with D uncertain. From germline, CDR1 is SGHTA and CDR2 FQGNSA. The CDR3 length is 14 residues. V was clipped by 3 bases and J by 4 bases, with 13 bases between them. CDR3 amino acids: CASSFGQAPYEQYF. The DNA for the CDR3 is TGTGCCAGCAGCTTTGGCCAGGCGCCGTACGAGCAGTACTTC.

The chain has TRBV12-3 or TRBV12-4 and TRBJ2-5; the D is unclear. The J call may be incorrect, as the DNA end agrees better with TRBJ2-7. The CDR3 loop spans 12 amino acids. CDR3 nucleotides: TGTGCCAGCAGTTTAGGTTTGGACGAGCAGTACTTC. This sequence encodes CASSLGLDEQYF.

As for this clonotype: Sequence at one end of the junction differs from germline and may be a read error. This sequence joins TRBV2 and TRBJ2-3; D is unclear. The CDR3 has 16 amino acids. Germline CDR1 reads SNHLY; CDR2 reads FYNNEI. CDR3 residues: CAGSDRRSLGTDTQYF. The CDR3 nucleotides are TGTGCCGGCAGTGATAGGAGATCTCTTGGCACAGATACGCAGTATTTT. Full variable domain (remainder filled in from reference TRBV2 and TRBJ2-3): EPEVTQTPSHQVTQMGQEVILRCVPISNHLYFYWYRQILGQKVEFLVSFYNNEISEKSEIFDDQFSVERPDGSNFTLKIRSTKLEDSAMYFCAGSDRRSLGTDTQYFGPGTRLTVL.

The table lists this clonotype with a few counts. J is TRBJ2-5 and V is TRBV12-3 or TRBV12-4; 7 bases align to TRBD1. CDR3 size: 14 residues. The ends lost 7 bases at V and 3 bases at J; junction bases unmatched: 8. CDR3 nucleotides: TGTGCCAGCACCCCGACAGGGTTCAAAGAGACCCAGTACTTC. Translated, it gives CASTPTGFKETQYF.

This clonotype showed up just once. V is TRBV7-9 and J is TRBJ2-5; D might be TRBD1 (6 bases). Germline V gene sequence: CDR1 SEHNR, CDR2 FQNEAQ (reference sequence). CDR3 length: 15 amino acids. V was cut by 5 bases and J by 1 base, with 14 bases left in between. CDR3 coding DNA: TGTGCCAGCAGCCCACCCGGGACACCCCAAGAGACCCAGTACTTC. It codes for CASSPPGTPQETQYF.

This clonotype has at least ten counts. The V call is TRBV9, the J call TRBJ2-3, with 8 bases that match TRBD1. Losses at the gene ends were 3 bases for V and 2 bases for J; bases not matched to a gene: 5. Germline CDR1 and CDR2: SGDLS and YYNGEE. CDR3 length equals 15 residues. The CDR3 nucleotides read TGTGCCAGCAGCGCAACAGGGGGAGTCACAGATACGCAGTATTTT. Protein product: CASSATGGVTDTQYF. Together with reference TRBV9 and TRBJ2-3, the CDR3 gives the full variable domain: DSGVTQTPKHLITATGQRVTLRCSPRSGDLSVYWYQQSLDQGLQFLIQYYNGEERAKGNILERFSAQQFPDLHSELNLSSLELGDSALYFCASSATGGVTDTQYFGPGTRLTVL.

This clonotype was picked up one time. V gene TRBV7-9 combines with J gene TRBJ1-1; the D is unclear. Germline CDR1 and CDR2: SEHNR and FQNEAQ (reference sequence). The CDR3 spans 14 residues. Trimming stripped 6 bases from V and 5 bases from J, with 16 bases between. This chain's CDR3 is CASRSPGIETEAFF. In nucleotides, the CDR3 is TGTGCCAGCAGATCACCCGGCATAGAGACTGAAGCTTTCTTT.

The rearrangement joins TRBV2 to TRBJ2-1; 9 bases align to TRBD1. The end of the DNA aligns better with TRBJ2-7, so the J call may be wrong. The CDR3 loop spans 14 amino acids. CDR1 is SNHLY, CDR2 FYNNEI, per germline. The CDR3 nucleotides are TGTGCCACCAATCACTTGGGACAGGGTAATGAGCAGTACTTC. The encoded protein is CATNHLGQGNEQYF.

This clonotype has only a few counts. The V call is TRBV14, the J call TRBJ1-4, with D uncertain. Germline lookup yields CDR1 SGHDN and CDR2 FVKESK. The germline V and J ends were trimmed by 0 bases and 4 bases, with 18 bases remaining between them. This CDR3 is 18 amino acids long. In DNA form, the CDR3 reads TGTGCCAGCAGCCAAGAGGGTCCCTGGCGGAGACTTAATGAAAAACTGTTTTTT. It translates to CASSQEGPWRRLNEKLFF.

The genes are TRBV12-3 or TRBV12-4 and TRBJ2-2; 11 nucleotides match TRBD1. J gave up 7 bases and V 4 bases, and 5 bases lay outside the gene matches. The CDR3 spans 15 residues. CDR3 coding DNA: TGTGCCAGCAGTTGGGGGACAGGGGGGAGCGGGGAGCTGTTTTTT. Protein product: CASSWGTGGSGELFF.

J is TRBJ2-1 and V is TRBV4-3; D is uncertain. There are 15 residues in the CDR3. V was pared by 0 bases and J by 13 bases, with 19 bases between. CDR1 is LGHNA, CDR2 YSLEER, per germline. The CDR3 protein is CASSQEQLGAKTQFF. The CDR3 DNA follows: TGCGCCAGCAGCCAAGAACAGCTCGGCGCAAAGACCCAGTTCTTC.

This clonotype was counted only a few times. This sequence joins TRBV12-3 or TRBV12-4 and TRBJ2-7, with D possibly being TRBD1 (5 bases). V lost 6 bases to trimming and J lost 7 bases, with 19 bases between them. This CDR3 region has 14 residues. CDR3 residues: CASSLNIGDGEQYF. The CDR3 DNA is TGTGCCAGCAGCCTCAACATAGGGGATGGTGAGCAGTACTTC.